Listed here are 28 T cell receptor beta chains from one sample, sequenced in a study of cytomegalovirus exposure and HLA in healthy donors. The PCR ran on 60 Vbeta and 13 Jbeta primers. The table came from immunoSEQ multiplex PCR; TCRdb's copy has only in-frame clones and leaves some out. Of hundreds of thousands of clones in the sample, around 76% are singletons; the top ten hold over 0.55%. The sample consisted of PBMCs. The receptors were sampled from a man aged 18 to 35 in good health and CMV-seronegative.

V and J are TRBV9 and TRBJ1-2, with a weak D call TRBD1 (6 bases). Per germline, CDR1 SGDLS and CDR2 YYNGEE. The CDR3 has 16 amino acids. With 0 bases removed from V and 4 bases from J, the gap between germline ends came to 16 bases. The CDR3 reads CASSVGGPGVSYGYTF. In DNA, the CDR3 is TGTGCCAGCAGCGTAGGGGGTCCAGGGGTTTCCTATGGCTACACCTTC.

The genes are TRBV2 and TRBJ2-5; D is ambiguous. V was pared by 3 bases and J by 5 bases, with 13 bases between. CDR1 and CDR2 (germline): SNHLY, FYNNEI. This CDR3 has 14 residues. The CDR3 reads CASSDLSTRETQYF. CDR3 bases: TGTGCCAGCAGTGATTTATCTACGAGGGAGACCCAGTACTTC.

The chain carries TRBV28 and TRBJ2-3, with TRBD2 matching over 10 bases. V lost 5 bases, J lost 2 bases, and 1 base stayed unmatched. The CDR3 runs to 14 residues. The V gene's germline CDR1 is MDHEN and CDR2 SYDVKM. Here the CDR3 reads CASSTSGVTDTQYF. CDR3 sequence (DNA): TGTGCCAGCAGTACTAGCGGGGTCACAGATACGCAGTATTTT.

The chain employs TRBV2 and TRBJ2-1; unclear D gene. CDR1 and CDR2 from the germline V gene are SNHLY and FYNNEI. The CDR3 is made up of 13 amino acids. The V gene lost 6 bases and the J gene lost 6 bases, with 12 bases spanning the gap. DNA for the CDR3: TGTGCCAGCAGAGTCCGGAGTTTCAATGAGCAGTTCTTC. Its protein is CASRVRSFNEQFF. Filled out from reference TRBV2 and TRBJ2-1, the complete variable domain reads EPEVTQTPSHQVTQMGQEVILRCVPISNHLYFYWYRQILGQKVEFLVSFYNNEISEKSEIFDDQFSVERPDGSNFTLKIRSTKLEDSAMYFCASRVRSFNEQFFGPGTRLTVL.

This clone showed up just a few times. The V gene is TRBV15, the J gene TRBJ2-7, with TRBD2 matching 7 bases. Per the germline V gene, CDR1 is LNHNV and CDR2 is YYDKDF (reference sequence). The ends lost 1 base at V and 5 bases at J; junction bases unmatched: 11. The CDR3 loop spans 16 amino acids. CDR3 nucleotides: TGTGCCACCAGCAGAGTTACTAGCGCTATCCAGGACGAGCAGTACTTC. It codes for CATSRVTSAIQDEQYF.

The chain combines TRBV4-1 with TRBJ1-3; 9 bases are a match to TRBD1. CDR3 size: 17 residues. CDR1 and CDR2 (germline): MGHRA, YSYEKL. J gave up 0 bases and V 3 bases, and 6 bases lay outside the gene matches. The CDR3 bases are TGCGCCAGCAGCCAGCCATCACAGGGGGCCTCTGGAAACACCATATATTTT. As protein: CASSQPSQGASGNTIYF.

The sample holds a few counts of this clone. The gene calls are TRBV15 and TRBJ1-5, with 7 positions matching TRBD1. The V gene end was trimmed by 1 base and the J gene end by 3 bases; junction bases not matched to a gene: 18. The CDR3 runs to 20 residues. Germline loops: CDR1 LNHNV, CDR2 YYDKDF (reference sequence). The CDR3 protein is CATSRATPGQLSGDNQPQHF. The CDR3 coding sequence is TGTGCCACCAGCAGAGCGACCCCGGGACAGCTAAGTGGTGACAATCAGCCCCAGCATTTT.

The chain couples TRBV6-5 to TRBJ2-7; weak D call: TRBD2 (6 bases). Looked up from germline, CDR1 is MNHEY and CDR2 is SVGAGI. V shed 4 bases and J shed 2 bases, with 18 bases lying between them. This CDR3 contains 16 residues. The CDR3 protein is CASSLALSGVAYEQYF. CDR3 DNA: TGTGCCAGCAGTTTAGCATTGTCGGGGGTCGCCTACGAGCAGTACTTC.

The CDR3 DNA reads as TGTGCCAGCTCACCAGGGACAGGTACCTACGAGCAGTACTTC. Translated: CASSPGTGTYEQYF. This chain links TRBV18 with TRBJ2-7, with 8 bases aligning to TRBD1. Trimming cost V 2 bases and J 2 bases; bases outside gene matches: 2. Per the germline V gene, CDR1 is KGHSH and CDR2 is LQKENI. The CDR3 contains 14 residues.

The chain uses TRBV5-1 and TRBJ2-3; 11 bases align to TRBD2. Looked up from germline, CDR1 is SGHRS and CDR2 is YFSETQ. Trimming took 4 bases from V and 2 from J; bases not matched to a gene: 6. The length of the CDR3 is 16 residues. Here the CDR3 DNA reads TGCGCCAGCAGCACGGGACTAGCGGCAAACACAGATACGCAGTATTTT. Encoded protein: CASSTGLAANTDTQYF.

In DNA, the CDR3 is TGTGCCAGCAGCTCCACCTTATGGGGGGTGAACACTGAAGCTTTCTTT. It encodes CASSSTLWGVNTEAFF. The rearrangement links TRBV7-2 to TRBJ1-1, with D possibly matching TRBD1 (5 bases). V lost 4 bases, J lost 0 bases, and 15 bases lay in between. Germline-derived CDR1 and CDR2 are SGHTA and FQGNSA. The CDR3 spans 16 residues.

J is TRBJ1-2 and V is TRBV27, with D uncertain. Per the germline V gene, CDR1 is MNHEY and CDR2 is SMNVEV (reference sequence). V lost 5 bases, J lost 4 bases, and 14 bases lay in between. The CDR3 runs 14 residues. In DNA, the CDR3 is TGTGCCAGCAGTCGGTCCCACGGGGTCTATGGCTACACCTTC. It codes for CASSRSHGVYGYTF.

J is TRBJ1-2 and V is TRBV5-1; no firm D call. CDR3 length: 15 residues. Germline loops: CDR1 SGHRS, CDR2 YFSETQ. V dropped 3 bases and J dropped 2 bases, with 14 bases sitting between them. CDR3 sequence (DNA): TGCGCCAGCAGCTCCCCCTTACGGGGAAACTATGGCTACACCTTC. It specifies CASSSPLRGNYGYTF.

The rearrangement joins TRBV18 to TRBJ2-5, with 7 nucleotides matching TRBD2. This CDR3 contains 14 residues. Trimming took 4 bases from V and 3 from J; bases not matched to a gene: 5. Germline V gene lookup returns CDR1 KGHSH and CDR2 LQKENI. DNA of the CDR3: TGTGCCAGCTCACTGGGGACTACTAAAGAGACCCAGTACTTC. Amino acids: CASSLGTTKETQYF.

The rearrangement joins TRBV28 to TRBJ1-2; D is unclear. This CDR3 is 16 amino acids long. V lost 4 bases, J lost 1 base, and 16 bases lay in between. Germline V gene lookup returns CDR1 MDHEN and CDR2 SYDVKM. CDR3 in DNA: TGTGCCAGCAGTTCCCCCCTCGCGGGGAATAACTATGGCTACACCTTC. Residues: CASSSPLAGNNYGYTF.

The chain has TRBV7-8 and TRBJ2-1, with TRBD2 identical over 8 bases. The CDR3 contains 17 residues. Trimming at V came to 2 bases and at J to 0 bases, leaving 6 bases not matched to a gene. Germline V gene data show CDR1 as SGHVS and CDR2 as FQNEAQ. For the CDR3, the DNA is TGTGCCAGCAGCTTACCCGGGGGGGTGAGCTCCTACAATGAGCAGTTCTTC. Amino acid sequence: CASSLPGGVSSYNEQFF.

This sequence joins TRBV5-1 and TRBJ1-3, with 8 nucleotides matching TRBD1. The trim removed 3 bases at V and 8 bases at J, leaving 7 bases unmatched. The CDR3 is made up of 14 amino acids. Germline CDR1 is SGHRS and CDR2 is YFSETQ. CDR3 nucleotides: TGCGCCAGCAGCTACGGACAGGGCGGCGACACCATATATTTT. Residues: CASSYGQGGDTIYF.

This clone has only one observation. The genes are TRBV7-3 and TRBJ1-1; D unclear. Germline V gene lookup returns CDR1 SGHTA and CDR2 FQGTGA. This CDR3 is built from 14 residues. V was pared by 2 bases and J by 4 bases, with 11 bases between. CDR3 DNA sequence: TGTGCCAGCAGCTTAGGGCAGGCAAGCACTGAAGCTTTCTTT. Amino acid sequence: CASSLGQASTEAFF.

A few counts support this clone. This rearrangement joins TRBV25-1 to TRBJ1-5; the D is unclear. Trimming stripped 2 bases from V and 3 bases from J, with 11 bases between. In germline, CDR1 is MGHDK, CDR2 SYGVNS. The CDR3 totals 15 residues. The CDR3 loop reads CASSERSGYNQPQHF. CDR3 nucleotides: TGTGCCAGCAGTGAACGATCCGGTTACAATCAGCCCCAGCATTTT.

V and J are TRBV6-5 and TRBJ2-5; 14 bases line up with TRBD2. Germline CDR1 reads MNHEY; CDR2 reads SVGAGI. Trimming at V came to 5 bases and at J to 5 bases, leaving 4 bases not matched to a gene. This CDR3 is built from 15 residues. CDR3 loop: CASSRLAGGGETQYF. The CDR3 region has the DNA TGTGCCAGCAGTCGACTAGCGGGAGGGGGGGAGACCCAGTACTTC.

This clone was detected a few times. This sequence joins TRBV6-5 and TRBJ2-7; the D gene is possibly TRBD2 (6 bases). V was shortened by 0 bases and J by 4 bases, with 13 bases between the two germline ends. The CDR3 loop spans 15 amino acids. Looked up from germline, CDR1 is MNHEY and CDR2 is SVGAGI. CDR3 DNA: TGTGCCAGCAGTTACTCCCGGGAGAGGGTTTACGAGCAGTACTTC. As protein: CASSYSRERVYEQYF.

This clone was seen just once. The chain uses TRBV5-6 and TRBJ1-5, with 7 bases lining up with TRBD1. This CDR3 comprises 16 residues. CDR1 SGHDT and CDR2 YYEEEE come from the germline V gene. The trim removed 2 bases at V and 4 bases at J, leaving 9 bases unmatched. The CDR3: CASSFAHRGSNQPQHF. In DNA, the CDR3 is TGTGCCAGCAGCTTCGCCCACAGGGGCTCGAATCAGCCCCAGCATTTT.

The V call is TRBV10-3, the J call TRBJ1-1, with a tentative D call TRBD1 (5 bases). The V end was cut by 4 bases, the J end by 0 bases, with 15 bases between. CDR3 length equals 16 residues. Looked up from germline, CDR1 is ENHRY and CDR2 is SYGVKD. The CDR3 nucleotides are TGTGCCATCAGTGTGGGCCCGGGGGGAGTGAACACTGAAGCTTTCTTT. Amino acid sequence: CAISVGPGGVNTEAFF.

CDR3: CASSKATIDGYTF. DNA for the CDR3: TGTGCCAGCAGCAAAGCGACTATAGATGGCTACACCTTC. The rearrangement joins TRBV7-9 to TRBJ1-2; D uncertain. The V gene's germline CDR1 is SEHNR and CDR2 FQNEAQ (reference sequence). The ends were cut back, 5 bases at V and 6 bases at J, with 13 bases in the middle. This CDR3 is 13 amino acids long. Full variable domain (remainder filled in from reference TRBV7-9 and TRBJ1-2): DTGVSQNPRHKITKRGQNVTFRCDPISEHNRLYWYRQTLGQGPEFLTYFQNEAQLEKSRLLSDRFSAERPKGSFSTLEIQRTEQGDSAMYLCASSKATIDGYTFGSGTRLTVV.

CDR3 DNA: TGTGCCAGCAGCCAAGTAAGGGGGGACAGTTCTAATCAGCCCCAGCATTTT. Translated, it gives CASSQVRGDSSNQPQHF. The chain joins TRBV4-2 to TRBJ1-5, with 7 bases fitting TRBD1. The CDR3 runs 17 residues. Per the germline V gene, CDR1 is LGHNA and CDR2 is YNFKEQ. The V and J ends lost 1 base and 4 bases, in that order; junction bases with no gene match: 10.

The V call is TRBV6-4, the J call TRBJ2-1; 9 bases fit TRBD2. The CDR3 extends over 14 amino acids. CDR1 is MRHNA and CDR2 is SNTAGT in the germline V gene. V lost 4 bases and J lost 6; bases outside the gene matches: 4. This CDR3 is CASSVAGAGNEQFF. In nucleotides, the CDR3 is TGTGCCAGCAGTGTAGCGGGAGCAGGCAATGAGCAGTTCTTC.

The genes are TRBV6-4 and TRBJ2-1; the match to TRBD1 covers 7 bases. J lost 9 bases, V lost 1 base, and 6 bases had no gene match. CDR3 length: 14 residues. CDR1 is MRHNA, CDR2 SNTAGT, per germline. DNA for the CDR3: TGTGCCAGCAGTGACTTGCCAGGGGGTGGTGAGCAGTTCTTC. Amino acid sequence: CASSDLPGGGEQFF.

V is TRBV19 and J is TRBJ1-2, with D tentatively TRBD1 (5 bases). The CDR3 is 14 residues long. The V gene's germline CDR1 is LNHDA and CDR2 SQIVND (reference sequence). V lost 3 bases to trimming and J lost 8 bases, with 16 bases between them. The CDR3 protein is CASSIAGGGSGYTF. The DNA of the CDR3 is TGTGCCAGTAGTATCGCGGGGGGTGGAAGCGGCTACACCTTC.